The next 13 T cell receptor beta chains were all read from a single sample in a study of blood T cell repertoires in COVID-19. Sequencing was performed with immunoSEQ multiplex PCR; in TCRdb, only in-frame clones are kept and a portion is missing. Of about 270,000 clones listed, 85% to 90% are singletons. The sample consisted of PBMCs or T cells enriched from blood (not recorded which). The receptor set was obtained from a woman in her thirties with acute COVID-19.

The chain is built from TRBV6-6 and TRBJ2-7; 9 positions match TRBD1. CDR1 MNHNY and CDR2 SVGAGI come from the germline V gene (reference sequence). After removal of 4 bases from V and 9 bases from J, the junction contained 13 bases not matched to a gene. CDR3 size: 15 residues. The CDR3 loop reads CASSSTGTGPPGQYF. The DNA of the CDR3 is TGTGCCAGCAGTTCAACCGGGACAGGGCCCCCTGGGCAGTACTTC.

This rearrangement joins TRBV11-1 to TRBJ2-4; weak D call: TRBD1 (7 bases). CDR1 and CDR2 (germline): SGHAT, FQDESV (reference sequence). The germline V and J ends were trimmed by 5 bases and 9 bases, with 8 bases remaining between them. There are 11 residues in the CDR3. CDR3 coding DNA: TGTGCCAGCAGCCAGGGGGGCATTCAGTACTTC. Translation gives CASSQGGIQYF.

This clone was seen only once. The gene calls are TRBV7-6 and TRBJ2-1; maybe TRBD2 (5 bases). The CDR3 has 16 amino acids. Germline values: CDR1 SGHVS, CDR2 FNYEAQ. V shed 5 bases and J shed 2 bases, with 16 bases lying between them. CDR3 DNA sequence: TGTGCCAGCAGCCCAACGTCCATTAGCGCCTACAATGAGCAGTTCTTC. Translated: CASSPTSISAYNEQFF. The full variable domain, rest sourced from reference TRBV7-6 and TRBJ2-1, is GAGVSQSPRYKVTKRGQDVALRCDPISGHVSLYWYRQALGQGPEFLTYFNYEAQQDKSGLPNDRFSAERPEGSISTLTIQRTEQRDSAMYRCASSPTSISAYNEQFFGPGTRLTVL.

The rearrangement links TRBV16 to TRBJ1-1; D is perhaps TRBD1 (5 bases). This CDR3 comprises 15 residues. Germline values: CDR1 KGHSY, CDR2 FQNENV. V was trimmed by 3 bases and J by 3 bases, leaving 14 bases between them. The CDR3 protein is CASSHGAWVDTEAFF. The CDR3 DNA sequence: TGTGCCAGCAGCCATGGGGCATGGGTTGACACTGAAGCTTTCTTT.

This clone has ten or more counts. In DNA, the CDR3 is TGTGCCAGCAGCGATACAATACAGGGTGTGGGAGGCTACACCTTC. Amino acids: CASSDTIQGVGGYTF. This chain uses TRBV6-4 with TRBJ1-2; the D gene is possibly TRBD1 (6 bases). Deletions cut 6 bases from V and 8 bases from J, with 22 bases between. This CDR3 region has 15 residues. Germline assignment: CDR1 MRHNA and CDR2 SNTAGT.

This chain connects TRBV5-8 to TRBJ2-3; 9 nucleotides align to TRBD2. CDR1 and CDR2 from the germline V gene are SGHTS and YDEGEE. V lost 5 bases to trimming and J lost 5 bases; unmatched junction nucleotides: 12. The CDR3 has 16 residues. CDR3 protein: CASSPVIAGVEDTQYF. The DNA of the CDR3 is TGTGCCAGCAGTCCCGTAATAGCGGGAGTCGAAGATACGCAGTATTTT.

V usage is TRBV5-1 and J usage is TRBJ2-7, with 9 bases fitting TRBD1. The CDR3 is 14 amino acids. The germline V gene has CDR1 SGHRS and CDR2 YFSETQ. The J segment lost 5 bases and the V segment lost 4 bases, leaving 7 bases of the junction unmatched. DNA of the CDR3: TGCGCCAGCAGCCCTCGGACAGGGGAGGACGAGCAGTACTTC. Protein sequence: CASSPRTGEDEQYF.

The chain combines TRBV7-8 with TRBJ2-2; D is unresolved. There are 14 residues in the CDR3. Between the trimmed V and J ends, which lost 4 bases and 5 bases, there was a span of 11 bases. Germline V gene data show CDR1 as SGHVS and CDR2 as FQNEAQ. The CDR3 reads CASSSPGRTGELFF. The CDR3 bases are TGTGCCAGCAGCTCACCGGGTAGGACCGGGGAGCTGTTTTTT.

V usage is TRBV5-1 and J usage is TRBJ1-2; D perhaps matches TRBD1 (5 bases). CDR1 and CDR2 (germline): SGHRS, YFSETQ. This CDR3 comprises 15 residues. Trimming took off 0 bases at V and 2 bases at J, with 11 bases between the two ends. CDR3 region: CASSLEVGQNYGYTF. The CDR3 DNA follows: TGCGCCAGCAGCTTGGAGGTGGGGCAGAACTATGGCTACACCTTC.

This sequence joins TRBV10-1 and TRBJ2-2, with a possible D match to TRBD2 (6 bases). The CDR3 covers 14 residues. The germline V and J ends were trimmed by 3 bases and 5 bases, with 10 bases remaining between them. CDR1 is WNHNN, CDR2 SYGVQD, per germline (reference sequence). In nucleotides, the CDR3 is TGCGCCAGCAGTGAACTAGCTGATACCGGGGAGCTGTTTTTT. As protein: CASSELADTGELFF.

V is TRBV6-5 and J is TRBJ2-2; a weak D match, TRBD2 (6 bases). The CDR3 runs to 14 residues. CDR1 is MNHEY and CDR2 is SVGAGI in the germline V gene. V was shortened by 7 bases and J by 2 bases, with 11 bases between the two germline ends. CDR3 protein: CASMSGLNTGELFF. The CDR3 nucleotides are TGTGCCAGCATGTCGGGACTCAACACCGGGGAGCTGTTTTTT.

The CDR3 DNA sequence: TGTGCCACCACCCGGCTAGCGGGAGCTGATACGCAGTATTTT. Amino acids: CATTRLAGADTQYF. This chain joins TRBV27 and TRBJ2-3; 10 bases are a match to TRBD2. The CDR3 totals 14 residues. V gave up 10 bases and J gave up 6 bases; unmatched junction bases: 10. Germline V gene sequence: CDR1 MNHEY, CDR2 SMNVEV (reference sequence).

This rearrangement joins TRBV7-3 to TRBJ2-3; no clear D. Germline CDR1 SGHTA, CDR2 FQGTGA. The CDR3 has 14 residues. V dropped 3 bases and J dropped 2 bases, with 9 bases sitting between them. DNA of the CDR3: TGTGCCAGCAGCTTTTTTTCCCTCACAGATACGCAGTATTTT. It encodes CASSFFSLTDTQYF.